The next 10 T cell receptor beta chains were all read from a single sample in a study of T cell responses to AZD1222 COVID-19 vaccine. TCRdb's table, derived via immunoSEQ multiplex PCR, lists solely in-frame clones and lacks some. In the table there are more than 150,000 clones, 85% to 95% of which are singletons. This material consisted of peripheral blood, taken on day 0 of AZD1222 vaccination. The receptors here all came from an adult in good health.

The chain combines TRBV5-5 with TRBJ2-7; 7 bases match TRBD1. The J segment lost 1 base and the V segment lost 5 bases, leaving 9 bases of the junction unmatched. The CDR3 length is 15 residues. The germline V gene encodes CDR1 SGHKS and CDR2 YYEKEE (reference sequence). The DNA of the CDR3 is TGTGCCAGCAGACGACGGGACAGCGCTTCCTACGAGCAGTACGTC. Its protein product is CASRRRDSASYEQYV.

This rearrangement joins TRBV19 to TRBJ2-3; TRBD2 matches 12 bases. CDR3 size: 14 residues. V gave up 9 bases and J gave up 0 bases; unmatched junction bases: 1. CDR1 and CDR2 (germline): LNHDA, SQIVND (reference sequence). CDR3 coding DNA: TGTGCCAGCGGACTAGCGGGAAGCACAGATACGCAGTATTTT. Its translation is CASGLAGSTDTQYF. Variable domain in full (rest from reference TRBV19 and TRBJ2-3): DGGITQSPKYLFRKEGQNVTLSCEQNLNHDAMYWYRQDPGQGLRLIYYSQIVNDFQKGDIAEGYSVSREKKESFPLTVTSAQKNPTAFYLCASGLAGSTDTQYFGPGTRLTVL.

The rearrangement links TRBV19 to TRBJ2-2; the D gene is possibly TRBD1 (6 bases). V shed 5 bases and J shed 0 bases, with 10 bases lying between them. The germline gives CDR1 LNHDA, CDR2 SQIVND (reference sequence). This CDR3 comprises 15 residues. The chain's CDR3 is CASSPGTTNTGELFF. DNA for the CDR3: TGTGCCAGTAGTCCCGGGACAACGAACACCGGGGAGCTGTTTTTT.

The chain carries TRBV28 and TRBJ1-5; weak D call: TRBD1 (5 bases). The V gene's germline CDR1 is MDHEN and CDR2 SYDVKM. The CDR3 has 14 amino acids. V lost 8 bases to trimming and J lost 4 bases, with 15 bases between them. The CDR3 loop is CASGSGGGNQPQHF. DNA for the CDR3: TGTGCCAGCGGGTCCGGCGGGGGAAATCAGCCCCAGCATTTT.

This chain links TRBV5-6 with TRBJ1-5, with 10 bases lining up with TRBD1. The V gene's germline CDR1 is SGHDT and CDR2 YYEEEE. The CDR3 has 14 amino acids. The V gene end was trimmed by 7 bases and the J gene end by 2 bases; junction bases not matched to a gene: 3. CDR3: CASSGTGGNQPQHF. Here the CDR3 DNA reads TGTGCCAGCTCCGGGACAGGGGGCAATCAGCCCCAGCATTTT.

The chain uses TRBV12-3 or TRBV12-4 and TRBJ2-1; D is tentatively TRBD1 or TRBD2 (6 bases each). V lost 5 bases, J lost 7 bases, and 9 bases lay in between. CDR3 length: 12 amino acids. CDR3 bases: TGTGCCAGCAGTAGGGGGGCTAATGAGCAGTTCTTC. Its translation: CASSRGANEQFF.

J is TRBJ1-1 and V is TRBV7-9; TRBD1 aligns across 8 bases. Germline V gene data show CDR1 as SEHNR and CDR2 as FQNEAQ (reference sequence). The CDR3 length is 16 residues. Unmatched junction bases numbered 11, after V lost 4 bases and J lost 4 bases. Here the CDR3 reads CASSSLMTGVGTEAFF. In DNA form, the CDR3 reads TGTGCCAGCAGCTCCCTCATGACAGGGGTGGGCACTGAAGCTTTCTTT.

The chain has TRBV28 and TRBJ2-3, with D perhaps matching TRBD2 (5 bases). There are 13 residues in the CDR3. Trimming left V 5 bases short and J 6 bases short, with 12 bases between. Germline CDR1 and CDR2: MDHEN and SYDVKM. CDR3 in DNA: TGTGCCAGCAGTCCCACGCGGAGGGATACGCAGTATTTT. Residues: CASSPTRRDTQYF.

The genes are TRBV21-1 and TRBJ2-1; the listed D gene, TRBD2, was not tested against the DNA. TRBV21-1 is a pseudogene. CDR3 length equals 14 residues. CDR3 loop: CASTPKRTYNEQFF. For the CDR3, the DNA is TGTGCCAGCACCCCCAAGAGGACCTACAATGAGCAGTTCTTC.

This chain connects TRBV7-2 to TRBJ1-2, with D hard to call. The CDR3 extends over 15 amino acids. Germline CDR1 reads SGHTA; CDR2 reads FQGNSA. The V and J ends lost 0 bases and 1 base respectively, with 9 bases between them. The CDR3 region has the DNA TGTGCCAGCAGCTTAGCTTCTGGGGTTAACTATGGCTACACCTTC. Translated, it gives CASSLASGVNYGYTF.